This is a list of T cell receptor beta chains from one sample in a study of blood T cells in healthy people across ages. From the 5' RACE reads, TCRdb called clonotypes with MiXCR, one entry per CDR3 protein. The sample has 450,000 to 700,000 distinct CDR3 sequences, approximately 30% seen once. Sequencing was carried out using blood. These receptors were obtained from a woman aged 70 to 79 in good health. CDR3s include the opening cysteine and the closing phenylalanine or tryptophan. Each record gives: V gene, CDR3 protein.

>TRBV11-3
CASSSGQGRIYEQYF
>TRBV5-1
CASSLGTTGEVTDEQFF
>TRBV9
CASSVSGLAGANVLTF
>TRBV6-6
CASSSGRILYEQYF
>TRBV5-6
CASSSPGLDSGNTIYF
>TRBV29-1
CSVSDRLGGYTF
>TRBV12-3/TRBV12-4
CASRTRASSEKLFF
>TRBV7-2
CASSLGGAGPYEQYF
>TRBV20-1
CSASSGGPEQYF
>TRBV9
CASSTRFSPGELFF
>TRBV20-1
CSARDQKNTQYF
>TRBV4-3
CASSQEWGFGTEAFF
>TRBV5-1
CASSWGNTEAFF
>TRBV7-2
CASSLARTSGRAGETQYF
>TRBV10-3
CAITKGMDTEAFF